This T cell receptor (beta chain) comes out of a study of blood T cell repertoires in COVID-19 (dated by TCRdb to between 2020 and 2021). In terms of the full investigation: Collaborator samples came from the United States, Italy and Spain and covered acute and convalescent phases of COVID-19. The material from the prospective study consisted of cDNA or gDNA derived from T cells, B-cell-depleted T cells, or PBMCs. Subjects who had been exposed to COVID-19, were actively infected with it, or had recovered from it provided the deeply sampled blood TCRbeta repertoires that made up the dataset. The repertoires were released in a freely available public database intended as a resource for research on the immune response to SARS-CoV-2. The samples were drawn from the first 160 participants of the ongoing ImmuneRACE study and from some 1,300 subjects provided by 6 global collaborators. Nearly every sample came with metadata listing a de-identified subject ID, COVID-19 status, age in years and sex. Where available, HLA class I and class II types were obtained from metadata supplied by the sample provider rather than from assay-based typing.

TCRbeta CDR3 regions were amplified from genomic DNA using the immunoSEQ Assay, a bias-controlled multiplex PCR. Concerning the study's data processing: Within the assay, amplification of reference gene primers was used to estimate how many nucleated cells each sample contained. To quantify the absolute abundance of each unique TCRbeta CDR3 rearrangement, sequence reads were collapsed and filtered. Productive Simpson clonality was computed per sample as the square root of Simpson's diversity index over productive rearrangements. This is the immuneACCESS table as TCRdb keeps it, with only in-frame sequences that have V and J called. A part of the clones is gone; compared with another copy, unresolved V genes explain less than half, and the rest is unexplained. V and J calls and clone size are those listed in that table; D and trimming were worked out from the DNA. This sample holds around 260,000 clones; around four fifths were observed only once. In total, the top ten clones hold around 4% of the sample.

Collaborating institutions collected whole blood in K2EDTA tubes following their own protocols. For TCRbeta analysis, collaborators shipped samples as frozen whole blood, isolated PBMCs, or DNA extracted from either of those sample types. General conclusions and limits of the study: How much clinical and demographic metadata was included differed by source and by participant, and the metadata was provided uncurated.

A note on this clone: Its antigen has not been determined. Base-call qualities are not available, and no considerably larger clone is one nucleotide away.

From its cysteine to its phenylalanine, the CDR3 spans 14 amino acids. Only the CDR3 portion is preserved as DNA: 42 bases, with reading frame beginning at the first base. Via the germline V gene (reference sequence), CDR1 is GTSNPN and CDR2 SVGIG. V loses 1 base of germline sequence and J loses 5 bases, and the interval between the two ends is 12 bases. This sequence uses TRBV30 and TRBJ2-1; confidence is insufficient to name the D gene. Sequenced input: peripheral blood. This clonotype was sampled from a man aged 55 to 70 with acute or convalescent COVID-19. The DNA sequence reads TGTGCCTGGAGTGCACCTCCGGGTGACAATGAGCAGTTCTTC. It translates to CAWSAPPGDNEQFF.